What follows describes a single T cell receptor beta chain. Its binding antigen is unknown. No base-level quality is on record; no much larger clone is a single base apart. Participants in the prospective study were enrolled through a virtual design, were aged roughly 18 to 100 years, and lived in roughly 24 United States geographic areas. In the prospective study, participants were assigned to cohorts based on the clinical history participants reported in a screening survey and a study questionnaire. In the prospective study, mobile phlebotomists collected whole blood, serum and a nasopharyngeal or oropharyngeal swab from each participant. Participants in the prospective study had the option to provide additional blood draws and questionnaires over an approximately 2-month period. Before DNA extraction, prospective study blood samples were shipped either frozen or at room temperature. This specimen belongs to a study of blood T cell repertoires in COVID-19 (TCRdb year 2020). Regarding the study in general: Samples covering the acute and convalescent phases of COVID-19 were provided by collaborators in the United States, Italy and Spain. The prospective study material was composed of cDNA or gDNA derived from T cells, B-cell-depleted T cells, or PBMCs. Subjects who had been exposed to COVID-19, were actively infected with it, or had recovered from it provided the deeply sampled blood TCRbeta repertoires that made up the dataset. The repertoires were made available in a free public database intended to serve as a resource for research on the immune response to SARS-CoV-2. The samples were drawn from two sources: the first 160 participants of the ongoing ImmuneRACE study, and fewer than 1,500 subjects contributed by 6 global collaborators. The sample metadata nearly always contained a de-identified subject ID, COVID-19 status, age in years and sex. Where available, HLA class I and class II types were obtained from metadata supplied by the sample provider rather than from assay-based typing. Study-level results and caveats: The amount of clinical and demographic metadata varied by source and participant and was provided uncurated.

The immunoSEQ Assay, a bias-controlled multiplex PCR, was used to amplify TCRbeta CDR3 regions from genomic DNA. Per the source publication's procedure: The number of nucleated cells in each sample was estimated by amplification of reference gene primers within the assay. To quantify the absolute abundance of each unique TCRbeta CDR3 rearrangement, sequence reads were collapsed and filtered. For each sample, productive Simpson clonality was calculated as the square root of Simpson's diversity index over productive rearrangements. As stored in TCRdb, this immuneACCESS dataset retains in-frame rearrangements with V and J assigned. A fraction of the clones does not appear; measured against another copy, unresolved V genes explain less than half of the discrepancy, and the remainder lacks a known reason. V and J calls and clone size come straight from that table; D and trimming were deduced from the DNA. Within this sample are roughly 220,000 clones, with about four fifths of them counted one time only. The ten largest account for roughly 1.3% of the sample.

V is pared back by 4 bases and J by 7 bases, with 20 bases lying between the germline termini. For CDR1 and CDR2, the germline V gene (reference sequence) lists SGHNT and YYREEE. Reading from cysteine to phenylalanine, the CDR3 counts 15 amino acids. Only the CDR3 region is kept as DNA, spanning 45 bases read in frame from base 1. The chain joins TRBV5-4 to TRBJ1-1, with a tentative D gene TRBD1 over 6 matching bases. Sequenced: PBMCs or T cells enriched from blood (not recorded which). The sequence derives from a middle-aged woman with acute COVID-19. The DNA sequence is TGTGCCAGCAGCCACACGAGGGGGAATCAGGGTGAAGCTTTCTTT. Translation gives CASSHTRGNQGEAFF.